The entry below gives a single TCR beta chain sequence along with its context. The antigen is undetermined. TCRalpha and TCRbeta libraries used 5'RACE with constant-segment primers and UMIs. One entry per CDR3 protein, called by TCRdb with MiXCR from the 5' RACE reads. The table includes approximately 350,000 distinct CDR3 sequences, under 30% detected once. The data belong to a study of T-cell memory formation after mild COVID-19. The study's findings and limits: Contracting clones, day 15 to 85, had balanced CD4/CD8, and later expanders favored CD4+. Several responding clones turned up in pre-infection memory, indicating that cross-reactive memory may have taken part.

The sample was PBMCs or a T cell subset sorted from them (not recorded which). The clonotype originates from an adult woman who had mild COVID-19 (a few samples of this study predate the infection). Cell type and time point are not known.

CDR3 nucleotides: TGCAGCGTTGGGGACAGGGTAACCTACGAGCAGTACTTC. It is translated as CSVGDRVTYEQYF. This chain connects TRBV29-1 to TRBJ2-7; 9 bases align to TRBD1. Germline V gives CDR1 SQVTM, CDR2 ANQGSEA. This CDR3 contains 13 residues. The J segment lost 2 bases and the V segment lost 4 bases, leaving 3 bases of the junction unmatched.